These 30 T cell receptor beta chains came from one sample sequenced in a study of neurological immune-mediated disorders. The time point here: longitudinal time-point 1 (baseline). TCRdb re-derived calls from the 5' RACE reads in MiXCR, one entry per CDR3 protein. The sample contains over 55,000 distinct CDR3 sequences, approximately 11% of which appear only once. Source material: PBMCs. These receptors all stem from a male donor with HTLV-1-associated myelopathy (HAM/TSP).

With regard to this clonotype: One junction end disagrees with the germline gene, perhaps due to a read error. The chain has TRBV4-1 and TRBJ2-2; tentatively, D is TRBD2 (5 bases). The CDR3 spans 13 residues. CDR1 is MGHRA, CDR2 YSYEKL, per germline. CDR3 coding DNA: TGCGCCAGCAGCCCATCCAGAGACGGGGAGCCGTTTTTT. Its protein is CASSPSRDGEPFF.

This clonotype was seen repeatedly, ten times or more. The chain uses TRBV20-1 and TRBJ2-7; 8 bases match TRBD1. CDR1 and CDR2 (germline): DFQATT, SNEGSKA (reference sequence). V gave up 6 bases and J gave up 0 bases; unmatched junction bases: 4. The length of the CDR3 is 13 residues. The CDR3 loop reads CSAPTGDSYEQYF. CDR3 nucleotides: TGCAGTGCCCCGACAGGGGACTCCTACGAGCAGTACTTC.

This clonotype was seen a few times. J is TRBJ2-1 and V is TRBV4-2; D call uncertain. Germline V gives CDR1 LGHNA, CDR2 YNFKEQ. CDR3 length: 15 amino acids. V lost 8 bases and J lost 1, with 15 bases in between. CDR3 DNA sequence: TGTGCCAGCTCCTCCCTTGAGGAATCCTACAATGAGCAGTTCTTC. Translating it yields CASSSLEESYNEQFF.

This clonotype was counted many times. The gene calls are TRBV5-1 and TRBJ2-7, with 11 bases that match TRBD1. Germline lookup yields CDR1 SGHRS and CDR2 YFSETQ. There are 15 residues in the CDR3. J was trimmed by 6 bases and V by 4 bases; bases with no gene match: 9. In DNA form, the CDR3 reads TGCGCCAGCAGCCCCGGACAGGGGGCGCTTCGCGAGCAGTACTTC. Protein product: CASSPGQGALREQYF.

In this sample, this clonotype turned up many times. The V gene is TRBV5-1, the J gene TRBJ2-5; D is undetermined. The CDR3 is made up of 15 amino acids. Germline V gene data show CDR1 as SGHRS and CDR2 as YFSETQ. Trimming removed 4 bases at V and 2 bases at J, with 15 bases between. The CDR3 sequence is CASSPNYGDQETQYF. As DNA, the CDR3 is TGCGCCAGCAGCCCCAACTATGGGGATCAAGAGACCCAGTACTTC. Full variable domain (outside the CDR3, taken from reference TRBV5-1 and TRBJ2-5): KAGVTQTPRYLIKTRGQQVTLSCSPISGHRSVSWYQQTPGQGLQFLFEYFSETQRNKGNFPGRFSGRQFSNSRSEMNVSTLELGDSALYLCASSPNYGDQETQYFGPGTRLLVL.

Many counts were recorded for this clonotype. This sequence joins TRBV4-3 and TRBJ1-5, with TRBD1 as a possible D gene (5 bases). Deletions cut 0 bases from V and 1 base from J, with 7 bases between. The CDR3 is made up of 15 amino acids. CDR1 LGHNA and CDR2 YSLEER come from the germline V gene. The CDR3 reads CASSQDWDSNQPQHF. DNA for the CDR3: TGCGCCAGCAGCCAAGATTGGGACAGCAATCAGCCCCAGCATTTT.

A remark on this clonotype: A single base separates this from a much larger clone, so it may be a read error. The gene calls are TRBV5-1 and TRBJ2-2; 8 nucleotides agree with TRBD1. The CDR3 runs to 15 residues. J lost 7 bases, V lost 9 bases, and 14 bases had no gene match. Germline V lookup: CDR1 SGHRS, CDR2 YFSETQ. The CDR3, as DNA: TGCGCCATCTTTCGATCTGCAGGGGGCCACGGGGAGCTGTTTTTT. Protein: CAIFRSAGGHGELFF.

CDR3 coding DNA: TGTGCCAGCACCCTTAGACAAGCTGATAATTCACCCCTCCACTTT. Translation gives CASTLRQADNSPLHF. The chain couples TRBV7-6 to TRBJ1-6; D gene ambiguous. Trimming removed 7 bases from V and 5 bases from J, with 15 bases in between. There are 15 residues in the CDR3. Germline V gene sequence: CDR1 SGHVS, CDR2 FNYEAQ.

This clonotype was found many times. This rearrangement joins TRBV7-6 to TRBJ1-5; tentatively, D is TRBD1 (5 bases). Germline CDR1 SGHVS, CDR2 FNYEAQ. CDR3 size: 14 residues. The V end lost 4 bases, the J end lost 6 bases, and 13 bases lay between the germline ends. CDR3 in DNA: TGTGCCAGCAGCTCCGACCGGGGGGGTCAGCCCCAGCATTTT. Residues: CASSSDRGGQPQHF.

The V gene is TRBV5-4, the J gene TRBJ2-3; the D gene is possibly TRBD2 (5 bases). The germline V and J ends were trimmed by 4 bases and 4 bases, with 13 bases remaining between them. Looked up from germline, CDR1 is SGHNT and CDR2 is YYREEE (reference sequence). This CDR3 is built from 14 residues. The CDR3 nucleotides read TGTGCCAGCAGCAAACAGATGGAGGCAGATACGCAGTATTTT. This codes for CASSKQMEADTQYF.

Many counts were recorded for this clonotype. The gene calls are TRBV20-1 and TRBJ2-1; 10 positions agree with TRBD2. Germline lookup yields CDR1 DFQATT and CDR2 SNEGSKA (reference sequence). CDR3 size: 16 residues. The V gene end was trimmed by 3 bases and the J gene end by 2 bases; junction bases not matched to a gene: 7. CDR3 residues: CSASERGGGPYNEQFF. In DNA, the CDR3 is TGCAGTGCTAGTGAGCGGGGGGGGGGCCCCTACAATGAGCAGTTCTTC.

The chain recombines TRBV28 with TRBJ1-2; 10 nucleotides match TRBD1. CDR3 length equals 14 residues. The V gene's germline CDR1 is MDHEN and CDR2 SYDVKM. J was trimmed by 8 bases and V by 8 bases; bases with no gene match: 11. In nucleotides, the CDR3 is TGTGCCAGCTCGGACCGACAGGGGGCGATCGGCTACACCTTC. Protein sequence: CASSDRQGAIGYTF.

The table lists this clonotype with many counts. V gene TRBV11-3 combines with J gene TRBJ2-7; weak D call: TRBD1 (6 bases). The CDR3 sequence is 15 residues long. Trimming removed 2 bases at V and 5 bases at J, with 16 bases between. Germline CDR1 and CDR2: SGHNT and YENEEA. This chain's CDR3 is CASSLTGTPMDEQYF. DNA of the CDR3: TGTGCCAGCAGCTTAACGGGGACACCCATGGACGAGCAGTACTTC.

This clonotype has a count of ten or more. The chain joins TRBV5-4 to TRBJ2-1, with TRBD2 identical over 11 bases. From germline, CDR1 is SGHNT and CDR2 YYREEE (reference sequence). This CDR3 is built from 14 residues. V was pared by 4 bases and J by 5 bases, with 2 bases of the junction left unmatched. CDR3 amino acids: CASSLGLADNEQFF. CDR3 DNA: TGTGCCAGCAGCCTGGGACTAGCGGACAATGAGCAGTTCTTC.

In this sample, this clonotype turned up a few times. This chain uses TRBV20-1 with TRBJ2-1; D might be TRBD2 (6 bases). This CDR3 has 14 amino acids. The V and J ends lost 5 bases and 8 bases respectively, with 19 bases between them. Germline loops: CDR1 DFQATT, CDR2 SNEGSKA (reference sequence). The CDR3 DNA reads as TGCAGTGCTCAGGCGGGGTACCGGTACTATGAGCAGTTCTTC. It is translated as CSAQAGYRYYEQFF.

The chain links TRBV18 to TRBJ2-7, with 7 bases identical to TRBD1. The CDR3 spans 14 residues. J gave up 4 bases and V 3 bases, and 6 bases lay outside the gene matches. The germline V gene encodes CDR1 KGHSH and CDR2 LQKENI. The CDR3: CASSPGTASYEQYF. As DNA, the CDR3 is TGTGCCAGCTCACCCGGGACAGCCTCATACGAGCAGTACTTC.

Concerning this clonotype itself: The junction differs from germline at one of its ends, possibly a read error. The J gene is TRBJ1-5, the V gene TRBV7-3; possibly TRBD1 for D (5 bases). Germline V gene data show CDR1 as SGHTA and CDR2 as FQGTGA. This CDR3 has 14 residues. For the CDR3, the DNA is TGTGCCAGCAGCTTGGGACGGTTAAATCATCCCCAGCATTTT. It specifies CASSLGRLNHPQHF.

This clonotype was observed a handful of times. The chain carries TRBV14 and TRBJ1-1, with D uncertain. Germline CDR1 is SGHDN and CDR2 is FVKESK. Trimming removed 1 base from V and 5 bases from J, with 5 bases in between. The CDR3 is 12 residues long. CDR3: CASSQVLTEAFF. The DNA for the CDR3 is TGTGCCAGCAGCCAAGTCCTGACTGAAGCTTTCTTT.

This clonotype was recorded many times. The chain combines TRBV5-1 with TRBJ2-7; D is unresolved. The germline V and J ends were trimmed by 4 bases and 2 bases, with 16 bases remaining between them. Germline lookup yields CDR1 SGHRS and CDR2 YFSETQ. The CDR3 loop spans 15 amino acids. CDR3 DNA: TGCGCCAGCAGCCTGGTTTTGTCCGGAGCCTACGAGCAGTACTTC. Translating it yields CASSLVLSGAYEQYF.

A few counts support this clonotype. The chain uses TRBV11-3 and TRBJ1-1, with D unclear. The V end lost 1 base, the J end lost 1 base, and 10 bases lay between the germline ends. Per the germline V gene, CDR1 is SGHNT and CDR2 is YENEEA. This CDR3 is 15 amino acids long. The chain's CDR3 is CASSLGGIANTEAFF. DNA for the CDR3: TGTGCCAGCAGCTTAGGTGGAATCGCGAACACTGAAGCTTTCTTT.

This clonotype has more than one count but fewer than ten. The chain couples TRBV3-1 to TRBJ2-3; 8 bases fit TRBD2. Germline V gene lookup returns CDR1 LGHDT and CDR2 YNNKEL (reference sequence). CDR3 length: 16 amino acids. V trimming: 0 bases; J trimming: 3 bases; junction bases outside the gene matches: 5. The CDR3 reads CASSQDVLAETDTQYF. CDR3 DNA: TGTGCCAGCAGCCAAGATGTACTAGCGGAAACAGATACGCAGTATTTT.

As for this clonotype: This may arise from a read error, as a much more abundant clone is one base away. The chain joins TRBV28 to TRBJ1-1; 8 nucleotides line up with TRBD1. Germline CDR1 reads MDHEN; CDR2 reads SYDVKM. The CDR3 extends over 10 amino acids. CDR3 in amino acids: CASRVTGALF. Written as DNA, the CDR3 is TGTGCCAGCAGGGTGACAGGGGCTCTTTTT.

This clonotype was detected many times. This chain connects TRBV9 to TRBJ2-7; a possible D gene is TRBD1 (5 bases). Per germline, CDR1 SGDLS and CDR2 YYNGEE. The CDR3 is 14 amino acids. Trimming took 0 bases from V and 2 from J, leaving 9 bases between them. The CDR3 bases are TGTGCCAGCAGCGTAGGCCGGACACCCTACGAGCAGTACTTC. It translates to CASSVGRTPYEQYF.

In its sample, this clonotype was seen many times. This chain connects TRBV10-3 to TRBJ1-5; TRBD1 agrees at 8 bases. This CDR3 spans 16 amino acids. The germline V gene has CDR1 ENHRY and CDR2 SYGVKD. V was clipped by 2 bases and J by 5 bases; unmatched bases: 8. The CDR3 region has the DNA TGTGCCATCAGTGAGGGACAGGGTGGGAATTATCAGCCCCAGCATTTT. Its translation: CAISEGQGGNYQPQHF.

Many counts were recorded for this clonotype. The chain recombines TRBV5-1 with TRBJ2-3, with TRBD1 as a possible D gene (5 bases). CDR3 length equals 17 residues. Deletions cut 4 bases from V and 0 bases from J, with 18 bases between. The germline CDR1 and CDR2 sequences are SGHRS and YFSETQ. CDR3 protein: CASSPTTGARSTDTQYF. The CDR3 nucleotides are TGCGCCAGCAGCCCTACAACAGGCGCTCGGAGCACAGATACGCAGTATTTT.

In this sample, this clonotype turned up many times. CDR3 DNA: TGTGCCAGCAGCTTAGCAGGGACCGTAGCCAAAAACATTCAGTACTTC. This gives the protein CASSLAGTVAKNIQYF. The chain has TRBV7-8 and TRBJ2-4, with D perhaps assigned TRBD1 or TRBD2 (5 bases each). The CDR3 totals 16 residues. Germline lookup yields CDR1 SGHVS and CDR2 FQNEAQ. The ends were cut back, 0 bases at V and 0 bases at J, with 9 bases in the middle.

This clonotype was counted a single time. The chain carries TRBV10-2 and TRBJ2-7; D is ambiguous. This CDR3 comprises 13 residues. The germline gives CDR1 WSHSY, CDR2 SAAADI. The V end was cut by 9 bases, the J end by 5 bases, with 17 bases between. The CDR3 DNA sequence: TGCGCCAGTAGTCCGATAAGGAGTGACGAGCAGTACTTC. This translates into CASSPIRSDEQYF.

This clonotype was counted ten times or more. The V call is TRBV27, the J call TRBJ1-1, with unresolved D. Germline values: CDR1 MNHEY, CDR2 SMNVEV (reference sequence). V gave up 2 bases and J gave up 4 bases, with 11 bases separating them. This CDR3 contains 14 residues. This CDR3 is CASSLRLPGTEAFF. The CDR3 nucleotides are TGTGCCAGCAGTTTACGACTGCCGGGCACTGAAGCTTTCTTT.

This clonotype has at least ten counts. The chain employs TRBV10-2 and TRBJ2-7; unclear D gene. The germline V gene has CDR1 WSHSY and CDR2 SAAADI. The ends were cut back, 10 bases at V and 0 bases at J, with 7 bases in the middle. The CDR3 sequence is 11 residues long. DNA for the CDR3: TGCGCCACTTCAAGCTCCTACGAGCAGTACTTC. It encodes CATSSSYEQYF.

This chain connects TRBV6-1 to TRBJ2-3; no definite D call. This CDR3 is built from 15 residues. Germline values: CDR1 MNHNS, CDR2 SASEGT. Trimming removed 2 bases at V and 0 bases at J, with 9 bases between. Here the CDR3 reads CASSELGSSTDTQYF. The CDR3 DNA is TGTGCCAGCAGTGAATTGGGCAGTAGCACAGATACGCAGTATTTT.